This TCR beta chain was observed in a study of radiotherapy plus CTLA-4 blockade in lung cancer. This clone was counted between two and nine times. Its antigen is still unknown. Assay: immunoSEQ multiplex PCR; the TCRdb copy retains only in-frame clones and omits some. The table records tens of thousands of clones, 72% of them present only once. Whole-study findings and limits: In blood, tumor-derived TCR clones expanded after radiotherapy plus ipilimumab. The best prediction of response reportedly came from early blood T cell clone dynamics, with interferon-beta.

Source: peripheral blood, taken from a patient treated with radiotherapy plus ipilimumab. This receptor was taken from a human donor with non-small cell lung cancer that progressed on radiotherapy plus ipilimumab.

The CDR3 loop is CASSGMERGENTEAFF. The CDR3, as DNA: TGTGCCAGCTCAGGGATGGAAAGGGGAGAAAACACTGAAGCTTTCTTT. J is TRBJ1-1 and V is TRBV18, with D possibly TRBD1 on 5 matching bases. CDR3 length: 16 residues. CDR1 and CDR2 (germline): KGHSH, LQKENI. V was pared by 5 bases and J by 2 bases, with 18 bases between.